This paragraph covers one T cell receptor beta chain sequence. Its matching antigen is unknown. The germline gives CDR1 MNHEY, CDR2 SMNVEV (reference sequence). The CDR3 consists of 13 residues. With 4 bases clipped from V and 6 bases from J, the junction kept 1 base outside the gene matches. These data are taken from a study of cytomegalovirus exposure and HLA in healthy donors. Both 60 Vbeta primers and 13 Jbeta primers went into the PCR. Sequencing was performed with immunoSEQ multiplex PCR; in TCRdb, only in-frame clones are kept and a portion is missing. The table has 150,000 to 200,000 clones, around 79% seen once. Study results and limitations: Listed as cytomegalovirus-associated were over 150 TCR beta chains. One cluster of highly shared sequence variants probably arose as a sequencing artifact. The study found most TCR sequences rare, yet found some public TCRs in many donors.

This sequence was found in a male donor in good health and CMV-seropositive. The material sequenced was PBMCs. The genes are TRBV27 and TRBJ1-2; 11 nucleotides line up with TRBD1. The CDR3 reads CASSWTGGNGYTF. The CDR3 coding sequence is TGTGCCAGCAGTTGGACAGGGGGCAATGGCTACACCTTC.